This T cell receptor (beta chain) was recovered during a study of T-cell reconstitution after alpha-beta-depleted transplantation in children. Study outcomes and limitations: For some patients, TCRbeta diversity was high at day 60 because of recipient T cells and thymic progenitors that survived. Reports say that about two months after transplant, the alpha-beta T cells came out of several hundred graft clones that had expanded. Fresh T-cell production supplied most of the T-cell counts and diversity seen one year after transplant.

V lost 5 bases and J 0 bases, leaving 14 bases between the germline ends. The V gene's germline CDR1 is SGHAT and CDR2 FQNNGV. This CDR3 has 16 amino acids. The TCRbeta library incorporated unique molecular identifiers. TCRdb recomputed calls from the PCR reads with MiXCR, one row per CDR3 protein. This table holds 97,000 or so distinct CDR3 sequences, 4.5% to 7.5% found once. In its sample, this clonotype was seen many times. Its specificity is not known. This sequence was found in a female patient between 2 and 15 years old who had a stem cell transplant for Fanconi anemia, so the T cells may come from the graft donor. The rearrangement links TRBV11-2 to TRBJ2-1, with D perhaps TRBD1 or TRBD2 (5 bases each). The sequences come from PBMCs, mostly from graft donor cells, collected 60 days after TCRalphabeta/CD19-depleted stem cell transplant. The CDR3 sequence: CASSRFSGSSYNEQFF. The CDR3 region has the DNA TGTGCCAGCAGCCGTTTCTCAGGGAGCTCCTACAATGAGCAGTTCTTC.